This T cell receptor (beta chain) was sequenced in a study of shared clonotypes between healthy human individuals. Germline assignment: CDR1 SGHRS and CDR2 YFSETQ. V lost 0 bases and J 8 bases, leaving 12 bases between the germline ends. The CDR3 sequence is 14 residues long. Assay used: immunoSEQ multiplex PCR; TCRdb lists only in-frame clones, some missing. The table lists 2 million to 2.5 million clones, 95% of them singletons. This clonotype originated in a man in his late teens or twenties in good health. Sequenced input: naive CD4+ T cells sorted from blood. This sample's subset: CD45RA+ positively selected. The chain recombines TRBV5-1 with TRBJ2-1; D unresolved. This chain's CDR3 is CASSLAWVYDEQFF. The CDR3 DNA is TGCGCCAGCAGCTTGGCTTGGGTTTACGATGAGCAGTTCTTC. The full variable domain, with the rest looked up from reference TRBV5-1 and TRBJ2-1, is KAGVTQTPRYLIKTRGQQVTLSCSPISGHRSVSWYQQTPGQGLQFLFEYFSETQRNKGNFPGRFSGRQFSNSRSEMNVSTLELGDSALYLCASSLAWVYDEQFFGPGTRLTVL.